Listed below are T cell receptor beta chains from one sample, sequenced in a study of shared clonotypes between healthy human individuals. Data came from immunoSEQ multiplex PCR; TCRdb stores just in-frame clones and leaves some out. The sample has some 500,000 clones, roughly 80% seen once. The source material was PBMCs. All receptors derive from a woman in her 40s in good health. Some clones in this sample may be carry-over from other donors' samples. Both conserved end residues are part of each CDR3. A D gene is named only where the DNA matches it firmly. Not all rows give a size; the values are once, few, many and, for expanded clones, a class.

J | D | V | size | DNA | CDR3
TRBJ1-4 | NA | TRBV9 | NA | TGTGCCAGCAGCGTAGGAGGGGTAATATCTGAAAAACTGTTTTTT | CASSVGGVISEKLFF
TRBJ2-5 | NA | TRBV10-3 | NA | TGTGCCAGCAGTTACATCCTTGGGGCCCCAGGAGAGCAGTACTTC | CASSYILGAPGEQYF
TRBJ2-5 | TRBD1 | TRBV9 | NA | TGTGCCAGCAGCGCCCGATCCGGGACAGATGTCGGGACCCAGTACTTC | CASSARSGTDVGTQYF
TRBJ2-4 | NA | TRBV5-4 | NA | TGTGCCAGCAGACCGTGGGCCAAAAACATTCAGTACTTC | CASRPWAKNIQYF
TRBJ2-7 | NA | TRBV9 | many | TGTGCCAGCAGCTCCAGCCAGGGGTCGAGGGAGCAGTACTTC | CASSSSQGSREQYF
TRBJ2-5 | TRBD2 | TRBV4-3 | NA | TGCGCCAGCAGCCAAGCCGGTAGCGGGAGTGTAGAGACCCAGTACTTC | CASSQAGSGSVETQYF
TRBJ2-1 | TRBD2 | TRBV11-1 | once | TGTGCCAGCAGTGTGGGCCCGGGACTAGGGGATGACAATGAGCAGTTCTTC | CASSVGPGLGDDNEQFF
TRBJ1-2 | NA | TRBV5-8 | many | TGTGCCAGCAGCTTGGTTCCTAGCTATGGCTACACCTTC | CASSLVPSYGYTF
TRBJ2-1 | TRBD1 | TRBV7-6 | NA | TGTGCCAGCAGCTTAGAACAGGGGGCCTACAATGAGCAGTTCTTC | CASSLEQGAYNEQFF
TRBJ2-3 | NA | TRBV5-1 | NA | TGCGCCAGCAGCTTGTGGGCCAGCACAGATACGCAGTATTTT | CASSLWASTDTQYF
TRBJ2-7 | TRBD2 | TRBV7-2 | NA | TGTGCCAGCAGCTTAATAGCGGGCTCCTACGAGCAGTACTTC | CASSLIAGSYEQYF
TRBJ2-2 | NA | TRBV15 | NA | TGTGCCACCAGCAGAGATCGGGACTCTAGGACCGGGGAGCTGTTTTTT | CATSRDRDSRTGELFF
TRBJ2-7 | NA | TRBV18 | once | TGTGCCAGCTCACCATCCGATAGAGGCTCCTACGAGCAGTACTTC | CASSPSDRGSYEQYF
TRBJ2-2 | NA | TRBV7-3 | NA | TGTGCCAGCAGCTCTGCCCCTAGCCCCACCGGGGAGCTGTTTTTT | CASSSAPSPTGELFF
TRBJ2-2 | NA | TRBV7-2 | NA | NA | CASSPLRAGELFF
TRBJ1-2 | NA | TRBV7-2 | NA | TGTGCCAGCAGCTTAGATGGGGCAGGGGCCTATGGCTACACCTTC | CASSLDGAGAYGYTF
TRBJ1-1 | NA | TRBV11-1 | NA | TGTGCCAGCAGCTTAGGCAGGGTGAACACTGAAGCTTTCTTT | CASSLGRVNTEAFF
TRBJ2-5 | TRBD2 | TRBV19 | once | TGTGCCAGTAGTATAGGGACTAGCGGGAAGGAGACCCAGTACTTC | CASSIGTSGKETQYF
TRBJ2-2 | NA | TRBV28 | NA | TGTGCCAGCAGTTGGGCGGGAAGGGTCGGGGAGCTGTTTTTT | CASSWAGRVGELFF
TRBJ2-1 | TRBD2 | TRBV5-5 | NA | TGTGCCAGCAGCGTCGGGACTAGCGGATACAATGAGCAGTTCTTC | CASSVGTSGYNEQFF
TRBJ2-1 | NA | TRBV7-2 | NA | TGTGCCAGCAGCCCCCTCCGGGGGTACAATGAGCAGTTCTTC | CASSPLRGYNEQFF
TRBJ2-2 | NA | TRBV11-3 | NA | TGTGCCAGCAGCTCTTCGCGGGTCGGGGAGCTGTTTTTT | CASSSSRVGELFF
TRBJ2-6 | NA | TRBV6-6 | NA | TGTGCCAGCTTAACCATCACAGGTTGGGCCAACGTCCTGACTTTC | CASLTITGWANVLTF
TRBJ2-1 | NA | TRBV25-1 | NA | TGTGCCAGCAGTGAACCTGGGGGGTTAGAGCAGTTCTTC | CASSEPGGLEQFF
TRBJ1-2 | NA | TRBV28 | NA | TGTGCCAGCAGGCAATGGGGCGCGGACTATGGCTACACCTTC | CASRQWGADYGYTF
TRBJ2-3 | TRBD2 | TRBV6-4 | NA | TGTGCCAGCAGTGCGGCTAGCGGGAGTACAGATACGCAGTATTTT | CASSAASGSTDTQYF
TRBJ2-5 | TRBD2 | TRBV10-3 | NA | TGTGCCATCAGTTTAGGACTAGCGGGAGAGACCCAGTACTTC | CAISLGLAGETQYF
TRBJ2-1 | NA | TRBV5-8 | NA | TGTGCCAGCAGCCACGGGACCCTCTACTACAATGAGCAGTTCTTC | CASSHGTLYYNEQFF
TRBJ2-7 | NA | TRBV4-3 | NA | TGCGCCAGCAGCCAAGATCAGACGGGAGTGATCTACGAGCAGTACTTC | CASSQDQTGVIYEQYF
TRBJ2-1 | TRBD2 | TRBV5-1 | once | TGCGCCAGCAGCATAGCGGGACTCGCCTACAATGAGCAGTTCTTC | CASSIAGLAYNEQFF
TRBJ2-1 | NA | TRBV27 | NA | TGTGCCAGCAGCAGAGGCAATGAGCAGTTCTTC | CASSRGNEQFF
TRBJ2-3 | NA | TRBV7-3 | once | TGTGCCAGCAGCACAAGTTCTGCAGATACGCAGTATTTT | CASSTSSADTQYF
TRBJ1-2 | NA | TRBV2 | NA | TGTGCCAGCAGTGAAATCGGGGGGTACTATGGCTACACCTTC | CASSEIGGYYGYTF
TRBJ2-5 | NA | TRBV9 | NA | TGTGCCAGCAGCGCCAATCAGGAGACCCAGTACTTC | CASSANQETQYF
TRBJ2-3 | TRBD1 | TRBV29-1 | NA | TGCAGCGTTGAAGACAGGGGGTCTCATCCAGATACGCAGTATTTT | CSVEDRGSHPDTQYF
TRBJ1-1 | NA | TRBV5-4 | NA | TGTGCCAGCAGCTTGGCACTGACAGCGCGGGGGACTGAAGCTTTCTTT | CASSLALTARGTEAFF
TRBJ2-1 | NA | TRBV4-3 | NA | TGCGCCAGCAGCCAAGACCGGTATGAGCAGTTCTTC | CASSQDRYEQFF
TRBJ2-2 | NA | TRBV30 | NA | TGTGCCTGGAGTACCACGCGGGCCGGCGGGGAGCTGTTTTTT | CAWSTTRAGGELFF
TRBJ2-7 | NA | TRBV7-2 | few | TGTGCCAGCAGCTTCACGGGCTACGAGCAGTACTTC | CASSFTGYEQYF
TRBJ2-6 | TRBD1 | TRBV4-2 | many | TGTGCCAGCAGCCAAGCGGGACAGGGGGCGGCAGGGGCCAACGTCCTGACTTTC | CASSQAGQGAAGANVLTF
TRBJ2-7 | NA | TRBV2 | many | TGTGCCAGCACGGGCCAGCCTGGGGAGCAGTACTTC | CASTGQPGEQYF
TRBJ2-5 | TRBD2 | TRBV4-2 | NA | TGTGCCAGCAGCCAAGCAACTAGCGGAGAAGAGACCCAGTACTTC | CASSQATSGEETQYF
TRBJ2-2 | TRBD2 | TRBV5-1 | NA | TGCGCCAGCAGCTTCGGGGTCCCCGGACTAGCTGCCGGGGAGCTGTTTTTT | CASSFGVPGLAAGELFF
TRBJ2-5 | NA | TRBV30 | many | TGTGCCTGGAGTGTAATTCCCGGCAGGAAGACCCAGTACTTC | CAWSVIPGRKTQYF
TRBJ1-4 | TRBD1 | TRBV19 | few | TGTGCCAGTAGTCTCCAGGGACAGAAAAGTGAAAAACTGTTTTTT | CASSLQGQKSEKLFF
TRBJ1-4 | NA | TRBV4-1 | NA | TGCGCCAGCAGCCAAGAGTATGTTAGATATGAAAAACTGTTTTTT | CASSQEYVRYEKLFF
TRBJ2-5 | NA | TRBV10-2 | NA | TGCGCCAGCAGTGAATCAGCGGCCCAAGAGACCCAGTACTTC | CASSESAAQETQYF
TRBJ2-7 | NA | TRBV28 | NA | TGTGCCAGCAGTTTAGAGGGAGGCTACGAGCAGTACTTC | CASSLEGGYEQYF
TRBJ2-3 | NA | TRBV27 | NA | TGTGCCAGCAGTTTGTCCGGGACATACACTAGCACAGATACGCAGTATTTT | CASSLSGTYTSTDTQYF
TRBJ2-1 | NA | TRBV27 | few | TGTGCCAGCAGTTTCTTCCCCGACAATGAGCAGTTCTTC | CASSFFPDNEQFF
TRBJ2-5 | NA | TRBV28 | few | TGTGCCAGCAGTTTAGGAGGGTCGGGGGAGACCCAGTACTTC | CASSLGGSGETQYF
TRBJ2-3 | NA | TRBV11-2 | many | TGTGCCAGCAGTCTATGGGGCATTTCTAGCACAGATACGCAGTATTTT | CASSLWGISSTDTQYF
TRBJ1-3 | NA | TRBV5-4 | NA | TGTGCCAGCAGCTTGACAGGGACCGGCTCTGGAAACACCATATATTTT | CASSLTGTGSGNTIYF
TRBJ2-7 | NA | TRBV28 | NA | TGTGCCAGCAGTAGTCCGCCCTCTGGGACCTACGAGCAGTACTTC | CASSSPPSGTYEQYF
TRBJ2-7 | NA | TRBV7-6 | NA | TGTGCCAGCAGCTTAGGGGTTGGGCCCAGGCCGTACTTC | CASSLGVGPRPYF